Sequencing of this TCR beta chain was carried out in a study of T cell clonality in common variable immunodeficiency. This clone has ten or more counts. Coverage ceases 3 residues before the CDR3 finishes, and the germline J gene fills in the end. The V gene's germline CDR1 is GTSNPN and CDR2 SVGIG (reference sequence). The length of the CDR3 is 14 residues. V lost 0 bases and J lost 2, with 9 bases in between. Assay: immunoSEQ multiplex PCR; the TCRdb copy retains only in-frame clones and omits some. The sample presents 30,000 to 40,000 clones, none singletons. The sample was peripheral blood mononuclear cells. The rearrangement uses TRBV30 and TRBJ2-3, with D tentatively TRBD1 (5 bases). The receptor's source is a person between 18 and 75 years old in good health. The CDR3 loop reads CAWSVPGATDTQYF. The CDR3 DNA, read in part, is TGTGCCTGGAGTGTACCTGGGGCCACAGATACG.